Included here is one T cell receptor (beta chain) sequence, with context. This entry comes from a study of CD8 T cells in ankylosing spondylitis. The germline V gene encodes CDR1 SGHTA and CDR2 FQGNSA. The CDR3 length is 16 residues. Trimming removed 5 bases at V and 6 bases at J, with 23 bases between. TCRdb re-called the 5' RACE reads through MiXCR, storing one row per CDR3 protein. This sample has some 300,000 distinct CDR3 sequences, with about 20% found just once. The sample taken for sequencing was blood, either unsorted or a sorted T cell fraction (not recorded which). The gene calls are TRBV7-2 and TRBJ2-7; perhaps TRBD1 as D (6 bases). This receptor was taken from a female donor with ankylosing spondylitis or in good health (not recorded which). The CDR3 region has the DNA TGTGCCAGCAGCCGTAACGTGGGGGCTTTGGAGCCCGAGCAGTACTTC. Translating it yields CASSRNVGALEPEQYF.